This entry lists 15 T cell receptor beta chains sequenced from one sample in a study of cytomegalovirus exposure and HLA in healthy donors. PCR amplification relied on 60 Vbeta primers (plus 13 Jbeta primers). Profiling relied on immunoSEQ multiplex PCR, and the TCRdb table lists in-frame clones only, not all of them. The sample lists some 150,000 clones; about 60% were seen once. Input material: PBMCs. The receptors come from a woman aged 60-75 years in good health and CMV-seropositive.

The chain is built from TRBV7-2 and TRBJ2-7; TRBD1 aligns across 8 bases. V lost 1 base, J lost 3 bases, and 5 bases stayed unmatched. CDR1 is SGHTA, CDR2 FQGNSA, per germline. CDR3 length: 15 amino acids. CDR3 sequence (DNA): TGTGCCAGCAGCTTAGGGACAGGGAACGTCTACGAGCAGTACTTC. Translation: CASSLGTGNVYEQYF.

The V gene is TRBV28, the J gene TRBJ2-7; 7 nucleotides match TRBD2. V was pared by 6 bases and J by 5 bases, with 13 bases of the junction left unmatched. The CDR3 runs to 15 residues. CDR1 is MDHEN and CDR2 is SYDVKM in the germline V gene. As DNA, the CDR3 is TGTGCCAGCAGGCCTGGAGGGCTAGCGGTACACGAGCAGTACTTC. This sequence encodes CASRPGGLAVHEQYF.

This clone was detected a few times. This chain links TRBV4-3 with TRBJ2-2; perhaps TRBD2 as D (5 bases). The ends were cut back, 1 base at V and 5 bases at J, with 11 bases in the middle. This CDR3 spans 15 amino acids. Germline lookup yields CDR1 LGHNA and CDR2 YSLEER. The CDR3, as DNA: TGCGCCAGCAGCCAAGTGTGGAGAGGGACCGGGGAGCTGTTTTTT. Amino acids: CASSQVWRGTGELFF.

V is TRBV7-9 and J is TRBJ2-5, with 8 bases lining up with TRBD2. The CDR3 extends over 18 amino acids. V was clipped by 5 bases and J by 5 bases; unmatched bases: 19. CDR1 and CDR2 (germline): SEHNR, FQNEAQ (reference sequence). The CDR3 nucleotides are TGTGCCAGCAGCGATCGTACTAGCGGAAGGAGTGGGTTTGAGACCCAGTACTTC. Amino acid sequence: CASSDRTSGRSGFETQYF.

The chain has TRBV4-1 and TRBJ2-5; 11 nucleotides match TRBD2. Germline V lookup: CDR1 MGHRA, CDR2 YSYEKL. After removal of 8 bases from V and 4 bases from J, the junction contained 9 bases not matched to a gene. The CDR3 sequence is 15 residues long. CDR3 sequence (DNA): TGCGCCAGCCGCGGGACTAGCGGTAGGGCAGAGACCCAGTACTTC. It is translated as CASRGTSGRAETQYF.

The chain recombines TRBV6-5 with TRBJ2-3; 10 positions agree with TRBD2. The CDR3 has 14 residues. V lost 9 bases, J lost 3 bases, and 6 bases stayed unmatched. Germline V gives CDR1 MNHEY, CDR2 SVGAGI. The CDR3 nucleotides are TGTGCCAGTCTACCTAGCGGGAGTACAGATACGCAGTATTTT. This encodes CASLPSGSTDTQYF.

V is TRBV5-1 and J is TRBJ2-5, with 7 nucleotides matching TRBD2. The trim removed 0 bases at V and 2 bases at J, leaving 4 bases unmatched. Looked up from germline, CDR1 is SGHRS and CDR2 is YFSETQ. CDR3 size: 15 residues. The CDR3 is CASSLEGTTQETQYF. The CDR3 coding sequence is TGCGCCAGCAGCTTGGAGGGGACTACACAAGAGACCCAGTACTTC.

The chain links TRBV5-1 to TRBJ2-5; D gene ambiguous. Gene TRBJ2-7 matches the end of the DNA better, so the J call may be wrong. This CDR3 is 16 amino acids long. Germline V CDR1 and CDR2: SGHRS, YFSETQ. As DNA, the CDR3 is TGCGCCAGCAGCTTGGACGCGGCCGCGAGCTCCTACGAGCAGTACTTC. It specifies CASSLDAAASSYEQYF.

The rearrangement uses TRBV15 and TRBJ2-1, with 9 bases lining up with TRBD1. This CDR3 has 16 residues. Unmatched junction bases numbered 3, after V lost 3 bases and J lost 0 bases. Germline lookup yields CDR1 LNHNV and CDR2 YYDKDF (reference sequence). CDR3 in DNA: TGTGCCACCAGCAGCCTGACAGGGGGCTCCTACAATGAGCAGTTCTTC. Amino acids: CATSSLTGGSYNEQFF.

CDR3 loop: CASSQGRDRMYYEQYF. In DNA form, the CDR3 reads TGCGCCAGCAGCCAAGGCCGGGACAGAATGTACTACGAGCAGTACTTC. The chain couples TRBV4-3 to TRBJ2-7; 7 bases fit TRBD1. Germline loops: CDR1 LGHNA, CDR2 YSLEER. This CDR3 has 16 residues. J gave up 3 bases and V 1 base, and 9 bases lay outside the gene matches.

The chain joins TRBV6-6 to TRBJ1-5; TRBD1 matches 11 bases. Germline lookup yields CDR1 MNHNY and CDR2 SVGAGI (reference sequence). This CDR3 comprises 13 residues. Trimming cost V 6 bases and J 9 bases; bases outside gene matches: 4. CDR3 DNA: TGTGCCAGCAGGGCGGGACAGGGGGGGCCCCAGCATTTT. Translating gives CASRAGQGGPQHF.

This clone was seen only a few times. This rearrangement joins TRBV20-1 to TRBJ2-5; D is unclear. The CDR3 has 10 amino acids. From germline, CDR1 is DFQATT and CDR2 SNEGSKA (reference sequence). Trimming removed 4 bases from V and 3 bases from J, with 3 bases in between. The CDR3, as DNA: TGCAGTGCTACAGAAGAGACCCAGTACTTC. Translating gives CSATEETQYF.

The V call is TRBV5-4, the J call TRBJ1-5; TRBD1 matches at 7 bases. The CDR3 contains 13 residues. Germline V gene data show CDR1 as SGHNT and CDR2 as YYREEE (reference sequence). With 3 bases clipped from V and 5 bases from J, the junction kept 2 bases outside the gene matches. The CDR3 DNA reads TGTGCCAGCAGCTCAGACAGGGATCAGCCCCAGCATTTT. Translation gives CASSSDRDQPQHF.

This chain links TRBV13 with TRBJ2-5; 11 positions agree with TRBD2. CDR3 size: 16 residues. With V trimmed by 5 bases and J by 2 bases, 7 bases remained unmatched. Germline CDR1 and CDR2: PRHDT and FYEKMQ (reference sequence). The CDR3 nucleotides are TGTGCCAGCAGCGACGCACTAGCGGGAGTACAAGAGACCCAGTACTTC. Encoded protein: CASSDALAGVQETQYF.

There are a few counts of this clone. The rearrangement links TRBV11-2 to TRBJ1-6; 8 nucleotides match TRBD1. The CDR3 covers 15 residues. The V and J ends lost 5 bases and 9 bases, in that order; junction bases with no gene match: 9. The germline V gene encodes CDR1 SGHAT and CDR2 FQNNGV. CDR3 in DNA: TGTGCCAGCAGCGAGGACAGGGTTGGAAGTTCACCCCTCCACTTT. Translated, it gives CASSEDRVGSSPLHF.